This passage covers 31 T cell receptor beta chains from one sample sequenced in a study of regulatory T cells in long-lasting Graves disease. The TCR beta library used iRepertoire HTBI primers with Arm-PCR amplification of CDR3. MiXCR, applied by TCRdb to the multiplex PCR reads, yields one record per CDR3 protein. The sample shows 310,000 or so distinct CDR3 sequences, around 20% of them seen only once. Described time point: persistent/refractory GD, antithyroid drugs over 5 years with positive TRAb. Extracted RNA from PBMCs served as the source of the TCR library. Sample: peripheral blood mononuclear cells (PBMCs), taken when the disease was refractory, from a patient treated with antithyroid drugs. Every receptor here comes from a female donor with Graves disease.

The chain links TRBV5-1 to TRBJ1-6, with a weak D call TRBD1 (5 bases). The V gene's germline CDR1 is SGHRS and CDR2 YFSETQ. The V and J ends lost 1 base and 3 bases respectively, with 8 bases between them. The CDR3 extends over 15 amino acids. The chain's CDR3 is CASSLYRSYNSPLHF. CDR3 sequence (DNA): TGCGCCAGCAGCTTGTACAGGAGCTATAATTCACCCCTCCACTTT.

This clonotype has at least ten counts. The CDR3 DNA sequence: TGTGCCAGCAGTTTAGGGAGCGGGAGGGCCAGGGAGCAGTACTTC. Its protein product is CASSLGSGRAREQYF. The chain has TRBV28 and TRBJ2-7; TRBD2 aligns across 10 bases. The V gene end was trimmed by 2 bases and the J gene end by 7 bases; junction bases not matched to a gene: 8. The CDR3 is made up of 15 amino acids. Germline V gene sequence: CDR1 MDHEN, CDR2 SYDVKM.

The chain has TRBV6-1 and TRBJ2-7; D might be TRBD2 (5 bases). The CDR3 extends over 12 amino acids. From germline, CDR1 is MNHNS and CDR2 SASEGT. V was pared by 5 bases and J by 4 bases, with 9 bases between. The CDR3 sequence is CASSKTGYEQYF. CDR3 bases: TGTGCCAGCAGTAAAACGGGATACGAGCAGTACTTC.

In this sample, this clonotype turned up many times. The chain joins TRBV20-1 to TRBJ2-7; TRBD1 might be the D (5 bases). The germline V gene encodes CDR1 DFQATT and CDR2 SNEGSKA (reference sequence). CDR3 length equals 13 residues. V gave up 1 base and J gave up 6 bases, with 13 bases separating them. The CDR3, as DNA: TGCAGTGCTAGAGGCGACAGTGGGGCCGAGCAGTACTTC. Translation gives CSARGDSGAEQYF.

The gene calls are TRBV20-1 and TRBJ2-4; TRBD2 matches 12 bases. The junction had 9 bases not matched to a gene; V was cut back by 3 bases and J by 3 bases. The CDR3 contains 17 residues. The germline V gene encodes CDR1 DFQATT and CDR2 SNEGSKA (reference sequence). CDR3 region: CSARPMGLAGDKNIQYF. CDR3 DNA sequence: TGCAGTGCTAGGCCAATGGGACTAGCGGGCGACAAAAACATTCAGTACTTC.

In this sample, this clonotype turned up many times. The chain carries TRBV7-2 and TRBJ1-3, with 8 bases identical to TRBD1. Looked up from germline, CDR1 is SGHTA and CDR2 is FQGNSA. The CDR3 covers 16 residues. V dropped 1 base and J dropped 3; count of bases not matched to a gene: 5. The CDR3 DNA reads as TGTGCCAGCAGCTTAGGGCCAGGGGGCCGTGGAAACACCATATATTTT. Translation gives CASSLGPGGRGNTIYF. Based on the CDR3 plus reference TRBV7-2 and TRBJ1-3, the full variable domain is GAGVSQSPSNKVTEKGKDVELRCDPISGHTALYWYRQSLGQGLEFLIYFQGNSAPDKSGLPSDRFSAERTGGSVSTLTIQRTQQEDSAVYLCASSLGPGGRGNTIYFGEGSWLTVV.

This clonotype was counted many times. The V and J genes are TRBV6-2 or TRBV6-3 and TRBJ2-5; TRBD2 is a possible D gene (6 bases). CDR1 is MNHEY, CDR2 SVGEGT, per germline. Trimming took off 6 bases at V and 4 bases at J, with 15 bases between the two ends. The CDR3 loop spans 14 amino acids. The CDR3 sequence is CASRTPEAGETQYF. The CDR3 nucleotides read TGTGCCAGCAGGACTCCCGAAGCGGGAGAGACCCAGTACTTC.

This clonotype was picked up a small number of times. The V call is TRBV5-1, the J call TRBJ2-7, with D maybe TRBD2 (5 bases). Germline V gives CDR1 SGHRS, CDR2 YFSETQ. This CDR3 has 14 residues. Trimming took off 1 base at V and 3 bases at J, with 11 bases between the two ends. CDR3 protein: CASSLMGDGYEQYF. The CDR3 DNA reads TGCGCCAGCAGCTTGATGGGAGATGGCTACGAGCAGTACTTC.

Turning to this clonotype: A read error may be the cause here, since a much bigger clone is one base away. The V call is TRBV6-2 or TRBV6-3, the J call TRBJ1-2, with 10 nucleotides matching TRBD1. Per the germline V gene, CDR1 is MNHEY and CDR2 is SVGEGT. The CDR3 totals 15 residues. The V and J ends lost 5 bases and 7 bases, in that order; junction bases with no gene match: 10. The chain's CDR3 is CASSNIRQGAFGYTF. CDR3 in DNA: TGTGCCAGCAGTAATATTCGACAGGGGGCATTTGGCTACACCTTC.

This clonotype was found many times. The chain links TRBV2 to TRBJ2-2; possibly TRBD2 for D (6 bases). Per the germline V gene, CDR1 is SNHLY and CDR2 is FYNNEI. The CDR3 sequence is 14 residues long. With 8 bases removed from V and 5 bases from J, the gap between germline ends came to 15 bases. CDR3: CASRASEGTGELFF. DNA of the CDR3: TGTGCCAGCCGGGCTAGCGAGGGTACCGGGGAGCTGTTTTTT.

The chain links TRBV19 to TRBJ1-1; D may be TRBD1 (6 bases). With 5 bases removed from V and 4 bases from J, the gap between germline ends came to 17 bases. CDR1 is LNHDA, CDR2 SQIVND, per germline (reference sequence). The CDR3 totals 15 residues. The CDR3 loop is CASSGGQIRGTEAFF. In DNA form, the CDR3 reads TGTGCCAGTAGTGGGGGGCAAATCCGAGGCACTGAAGCTTTCTTT.

This clonotype was recorded at least ten times. The V gene is TRBV20-1, the J gene TRBJ2-7, with D hard to call. From germline, CDR1 is DFQATT and CDR2 SNEGSKA (reference sequence). CDR3 size: 11 residues. The DNA of the CDR3 is TGCAGCCCGGTGAGCTCCTACGAGCAGTACTTC. As protein: CSPVSSYEQYF.

This clonotype was found once. The V and J genes are TRBV19 and TRBJ1-2; no reliable D call. Germline loops: CDR1 LNHDA, CDR2 SQIVND (reference sequence). The V and J ends lost 3 bases and 4 bases respectively, with 6 bases between them. The CDR3 is 12 amino acids. In DNA form, the CDR3 reads TGTGCCAGTAGTATTTCTTCCTATGGCTACACCTTC. It codes for CASSISSYGYTF.

This clonotype was detected only a few times. The V and J genes are TRBV5-1 and TRBJ1-6, with TRBD1 as a possible D gene (5 bases). The CDR3 runs to 14 residues. Per germline, CDR1 SGHRS and CDR2 YFSETQ. V lost 2 bases and J lost 13, with 16 bases in between. CDR3 sequence reads: CASSFGHGQEPLHF. CDR3 DNA sequence: TGCGCCAGCAGCTTCGGACACGGGCAAGAGCCCCTCCACTTT.

As DNA, the CDR3 is TGTGCCAGTAGTATGAGCCATTACTATGGCTACACCTTC. Amino acids: CASSMSHYYGYTF. The chain joins TRBV19 to TRBJ1-2, with D unresolved. Germline V CDR1 and CDR2: LNHDA, SQIVND (reference sequence). This CDR3 is 13 amino acids long. Deletions cut 3 bases from V and 3 bases from J, with 8 bases between.

This chain uses TRBV30 with TRBJ1-6; a weak D match, TRBD1 (5 bases). In germline, CDR1 is GTSNPN, CDR2 SVGIG (reference sequence). Trimming removed 3 bases at V and 7 bases at J, with 13 bases between. The CDR3 runs 14 residues. CDR3 sequence: CAWRSSGINSPLHF. In nucleotides, the CDR3 is TGTGCCTGGAGGTCATCAGGGATAAATTCACCCCTCCACTTT.

The chain couples TRBV29-1 to TRBJ2-2; D possibly matches TRBD1 or TRBD2 (5 bases each). The CDR3 totals 15 residues. The V end was cut by 6 bases, the J end by 0 bases, with 14 bases between. Germline V gene data show CDR1 as SQVTM and CDR2 as ANQGSEA. The CDR3 spells CSVFPGTTNTGELFF. In nucleotides, the CDR3 is TGCAGCGTCTTCCCAGGGACGACGAACACCGGGGAGCTGTTTTTT.

This clonotype was recorded a few times. The chain couples TRBV6-2 or TRBV6-3 to TRBJ2-7; tentative D call: TRBD1 (6 bases). Germline V lookup: CDR1 MNHEY, CDR2 SVGEGT. The CDR3 has 15 residues. V lost 4 bases to trimming and J lost 4 bases, with 17 bases between them. This CDR3 reads CASSSAPRTGYEQYF. The CDR3 nucleotides are TGTGCCAGCAGTTCCGCCCCTCGAACAGGGTACGAGCAGTACTTC.

This clonotype was counted at least ten times. The genes are TRBV12-3 or TRBV12-4 and TRBJ2-5; D may match TRBD1 or TRBD2 (5 bases each). Trimming cost V 7 bases and J 5 bases, with 11 bases left between them. This CDR3 comprises 12 residues. The CDR3 region is CASTWGLETQYF. The CDR3 DNA is TGTGCCAGCACCTGGGGGTTGGAGACCCAGTACTTC.

This clonotype showed up just a few times. The rearrangement uses TRBV12-3 or TRBV12-4 and TRBJ1-2, with D hard to call. Trimming stripped 7 bases from V and 8 bases from J, with 14 bases between. CDR3 length: 12 amino acids. As DNA, the CDR3 is TGTGCCAGCAAAAGAGATCCTTACGGCTACACCTTC. This codes for CASKRDPYGYTF.

This clonotype was found many times. CDR3 DNA: TGTGCCAGCAGTTACTCGACGGAGGGGCGCGGCGAGCAGTACTTC. This sequence encodes CASSYSTEGRGEQYF. The chain recombines TRBV6-5 with TRBJ2-7; TRBD2 might be the D (6 bases). CDR3 length equals 15 residues. CDR1 is MNHEY and CDR2 is SVGAGI in the germline V gene. Trimming removed 0 bases from V and 6 bases from J, with 15 bases in between.

This clonotype appeared a few times. The chain uses TRBV6-5 and TRBJ1-5; possible D gene TRBD1, 6 bases. V lost 2 bases, J lost 4 bases, and 12 bases lay in between. In germline, CDR1 is MNHEY, CDR2 SVGAGI. CDR3 length: 15 residues. Written as DNA, the CDR3 is TGTGCCAGCAGTTACGATCGGACAGCAAATCAGCCCCAGCATTTT. This translates into CASSYDRTANQPQHF.

This clonotype was recorded at least ten times. The rearrangement links TRBV28 to TRBJ1-5; perhaps TRBD1 as D (5 bases). Trimming removed 3 bases at V and 1 base at J, with 25 bases between. The CDR3 spans 20 residues. Germline assignment: CDR1 MDHEN and CDR2 SYDVKM. This CDR3 is CASSFLIGARSDRSNQPQHF. CDR3 nucleotide sequence: TGTGCCAGCAGTTTCCTGATCGGGGCACGCTCCGATAGAAGCAATCAGCCCCAGCATTTT.

This clonotype was seen more than once but under ten times. The rearrangement uses TRBV6-1 and TRBJ2-5; 8 bases agree with TRBD1. This CDR3 has 15 residues. Germline CDR1 reads MNHNS; CDR2 reads SASEGT. V trimming: 5 bases; J trimming: 5 bases; junction bases outside the gene matches: 10. The CDR3 loop reads CASSPSQGAGETQYF. For the CDR3, the DNA is TGTGCCAGCAGTCCCTCTCAGGGGGCTGGGGAGACCCAGTACTTC.

V usage is TRBV11-2 and J usage is TRBJ1-4, with TRBD1 identical over 7 bases. This CDR3 spans 15 amino acids. Germline loops: CDR1 SGHAT, CDR2 FQNNGV. V shed 11 bases, J shed 7 bases, and the junction held 16 bases outside the gene matches. CDR3 sequence: CAWSVEGGEPEKLFF. The CDR3, as DNA: TGTGCCTGGAGTGTGGAAGGGGGCGAACCTGAAAAACTGTTTTTT. Filled out from reference TRBV11-2 and TRBJ1-4, the complete variable domain reads EAGVAQSPRYKIIEKRQSVAFWCNPISGHATLYWYQQILGQGPKLLIQFQNNGVVDDSQLPKDRFSAERLKGVDSTLKIQPAKLEDSAVYLCAWSVEGGEPEKLFFGSGTQLSVL.

The V and J genes are TRBV4-1 and TRBJ2-7, with 9 nucleotides matching TRBD2. The CDR3 is 16 amino acids. V was pared by 4 bases and J by 3 bases, with 10 bases of the junction left unmatched. Germline V gene sequence: CDR1 MGHRA, CDR2 YSYEKL. CDR3 loop: CASSLLFSGGHYEQYF. The CDR3 DNA reads TGCGCCAGCAGCCTTTTGTTTAGCGGGGGACACTACGAGCAGTACTTC.

The table lists this clonotype with many counts. The gene calls are TRBV28 and TRBJ2-5; possible D gene TRBD1, 6 bases. V was cut by 3 bases and J by 1 base, with 18 bases left in between. Germline CDR1 and CDR2: MDHEN and SYDVKM. The CDR3 has 17 residues. The CDR3 here is CASSFRPGHIVQETQYF. The CDR3 nucleotides read TGTGCCAGCAGTTTTAGGCCGGGACACATCGTCCAAGAGACCCAGTACTTC.

This clonotype has a count of ten or more. The chain is built from TRBV10-3 and TRBJ1-1; possibly TRBD1 for D (6 bases). Germline V gene lookup returns CDR1 ENHRY and CDR2 SYGVKD. The CDR3 is 14 amino acids. V was trimmed by 11 bases and J by 0 bases, leaving 16 bases between them. CDR3: CASLGGDMNTEAFF. The DNA of the CDR3 is TGTGCCTCCTTGGGGGGGGACATGAACACTGAAGCTTTCTTT.

This clonotype was seen repeatedly, ten times or more. This sequence joins TRBV10-3 and TRBJ1-5, with D unclear. Trimming took off 2 bases at V and 9 bases at J, with 17 bases between the two ends. This CDR3 has 15 amino acids. Germline lookup yields CDR1 ENHRY and CDR2 SYGVKD. CDR3 sequence reads: CAISEDNWGDRPQHF. CDR3 sequence (DNA): TGTGCCATCAGTGAGGACAATTGGGGAGATCGGCCCCAGCATTTT.

This clonotype was observed a few times. CDR3 sequence: CASSTPPVSGNTIYF. Here the CDR3 DNA reads TGTGCCAGCAGCACTCCACCGGTCTCTGGAAACACCATATATTTT. The V gene is TRBV28, the J gene TRBJ1-3; D remains unclear. Germline values: CDR1 MDHEN, CDR2 SYDVKM. V was shortened by 6 bases and J by 0 bases, with 12 bases between the two germline ends. The CDR3 consists of 15 residues.

This clonotype was picked up many times. The V gene is TRBV28, the J gene TRBJ2-7; D unresolved. The germline V and J ends were trimmed by 7 bases and 0 bases, with 13 bases remaining between them. The CDR3 extends over 14 amino acids. CDR1 is MDHEN and CDR2 is SYDVKM in the germline V gene. CDR3 DNA sequence: TGTGCCAGCAATCGACCGTTACTCTCCTACGAGCAGTACTTC. This translates into CASNRPLLSYEQYF. Based on the CDR3 plus reference TRBV28 and TRBJ2-7, the full variable domain is DVKVTQSSRYLVKRTGEKVFLECVQDMDHENMFWYRQDPGLGLRLIYFSYDVKMKEKGDIPEGYSVSREKKERFSLILESASTNQTSMYLCASNRPLLSYEQYFGPGTRLTVT.